One sample yielded the 21 T cell receptor beta chains listed below, sequenced in a study of T cells in Graves' hyperthyroidism and ophthalmopathy. Regions amplified from RNA transcripts were the TCR beta CDR3 regions. Carried out on the TCR CDR3, a first-round RT-PCR used the HTBI primer set. A single record per CDR3 protein comes from TCRdb applying MiXCR to the multiplex PCR reads. The sample includes 500,000 to 750,000 distinct CDR3 sequences, about 45% of them seen just once. Sequencing was done on a sample of peripheral blood or thyroid tissue (not recorded which). The receptors shown here come from a woman younger than 30 with Graves' hyperthyroidism.

Comment on this clonotype: A read error may be the cause here, since a much bigger clone is one base away. V and J are TRBV5-1 and TRBJ2-5, with a tentative D call TRBD2 (5 bases). Trimming took off 1 base at V and 3 bases at J, with 13 bases between the two ends. Looked up from germline, CDR1 is SGHRS and CDR2 is YFSETQ. The CDR3 spans 15 residues. The CDR3 here is CASSLFGVGEETQYF. In DNA, the CDR3 is TGCGCCAGCAGCTTGTTCGGGGTTGGGGAAGAGACCCAGTACTTC.

Many counts were recorded for this clonotype. The chain carries TRBV24-1 and TRBJ2-1, with D possibly matching TRBD1 (5 bases). The CDR3 extends over 12 amino acids. Trimming stripped 12 bases from V and 1 base from J, with 9 bases between. From germline, CDR1 is KGHDR and CDR2 SFDVKD. The CDR3 coding sequence is TGTGCCGTGACAGATTCCTACAATGAGCAGTTCTTC. Protein product: CAVTDSYNEQFF.

In its sample, this clonotype was seen many times. The chain uses TRBV12-3 or TRBV12-4 and TRBJ1-5, with no clear D. The CDR3 runs to 14 residues. Trimming cost V 4 bases and J 0 bases, with 7 bases left between them. The CDR3 DNA sequence: TGTGCCAGCAGTTGGACGGGTAGCAATCAGCCCCAGCATTTT. It yields the protein CASSWTGSNQPQHF.

In this sample, this clonotype turned up many times. The chain couples TRBV15 to TRBJ2-7; D gene unclear. The V end was cut by 0 bases, the J end by 5 bases, with 17 bases between. Germline-derived CDR1 and CDR2 are LNHNV and YYDKDF (reference sequence). This CDR3 has 16 amino acids. The CDR3: CATSRDWVGRGDEQYF. As DNA, the CDR3 is TGTGCCACCAGCAGAGATTGGGTTGGCCGAGGCGACGAGCAGTACTTC.

Worth noting for this clonotype: In this CDR3 the conserved last residue, phenylalanine or tryptophan, is missing, so a read error is likely. V and J are TRBV7-2 and TRBJ1-2, with a weak D call TRBD1 (6 bases). Germline lookup yields CDR1 SGHTA and CDR2 FQGNSA. The V end lost 5 bases, the J end lost 8 bases, and 6 bases lay between the germline ends. CDR3 size: 10 residues. The CDR3 DNA is TGTGCCAGCAGCCAGGGGGGCTACACCCTC. Amino acids: CASSQGGYTL.

The sample holds many counts of this clonotype. The V and J genes are TRBV6-2 or TRBV6-3 and TRBJ2-6; D perhaps matches TRBD1 (6 bases). Germline CDR1 reads MNHEY; CDR2 reads SVGEGT. This CDR3 has 15 amino acids. V shed 4 bases and J shed 6 bases, with 13 bases lying between them. The CDR3 DNA reads as TGTGCCAGCAGTTTCACAGGGAACTCGGCCAACGTCCTGACTTTC. Its protein is CASSFTGNSANVLTF.

As for this clonotype: Since no conserved phenylalanine or tryptophan closes the CDR3, a read error is the likely cause. The DNA is left out, because the CDR3 cannot be placed on it with certainty; the CDR3 is given as TCRdb lists it. The CDR3 spells CSAKAGLR. V is TRBV20-1 and J is TRBJ2-7; the table's D call, TRBD2, was not checked against the DNA. The CDR3 is 8 residues long, ends included. Germline loops: CDR1 DFQATT, CDR2 SNEGSKA (reference sequence).

This clonotype appeared many times. The chain is built from TRBV7-9 and TRBJ2-7, with D possibly being TRBD1 or TRBD2 (6 bases each). V dropped 5 bases and J dropped 2 bases, with 19 bases sitting between them. This CDR3 is 16 amino acids long. The germline gives CDR1 SEHNR, CDR2 FQNEAQ (reference sequence). The CDR3 nucleotides read TGTGCCAGCAGCCGTTCTGGTGGCGGGGACACCTACGAGCAGTACTTC. This gives the protein CASSRSGGGDTYEQYF.

V is TRBV20-1 and J is TRBJ2-3; D remains ambiguous. V was clipped by 4 bases and J by 6 bases, with 11 bases between them. This CDR3 region has 12 residues. Germline CDR1 and CDR2: DFQATT and SNEGSKA (reference sequence). In nucleotides, the CDR3 is TGCAGTGCTATGGTAACTGCGGATACGCAGTATTTT. It encodes CSAMVTADTQYF.

This clonotype came up many times. The CDR3 DNA sequence: TGCGCCAGCAGCCAAGATCTAAGCAGGGTGACAAATCAGCCCCAGCATTTT. Translated: CASSQDLSRVTNQPQHF. The V and J genes are TRBV4-3 and TRBJ1-5, with a possible D match to TRBD1 (5 bases). The CDR3 spans 17 residues. V lost 0 bases, J lost 4 bases, and 16 bases lay in between. Per the germline V gene, CDR1 is LGHNA and CDR2 is YSLEER.

This chain uses TRBV9 with TRBJ2-1; 14 bases agree with TRBD2. This CDR3 contains 15 residues. V dropped 2 bases and J dropped 7; count of bases not matched to a gene: 2. Germline-derived CDR1 and CDR2 are SGDLS and YYNGEE. CDR3 nucleotide sequence: TGTGCCAGCAGCGTCCGACTAGCGGGAGGGAATGAGCAGTTCTTC. It specifies CASSVRLAGGNEQFF.

Comment on this clonotype: A read error is possible here, since a much larger clone lies one base away. The chain is built from TRBV7-6 and TRBJ2-7; D not certain. This CDR3 spans 14 amino acids. Deletions cut 6 bases from V and 3 bases from J, with 15 bases between. CDR1 is SGHVS and CDR2 is FNYEAQ in the germline V gene. CDR3 coding DNA: TGTGCCAGCAGTTACTCTGAGCCGCACTACGAGCAGTACTTC. It codes for CASSYSEPHYEQYF.

The chain uses TRBV6-5 and TRBJ2-6; 8 bases are shared with TRBD2. This CDR3 is built from 14 residues. CDR1 and CDR2 from the germline V gene are MNHEY and SVGAGI. V lost 2 bases, J lost 7 bases, and 1 base stayed unmatched. This CDR3 reads CASSYVAGANVLTF. The DNA for the CDR3 is TGTGCCAGCAGTTACGTAGCGGGAGCCAACGTCCTGACTTTC.

Ten or more counts support this clonotype. The V gene is TRBV24-1, the J gene TRBJ1-2, with D perhaps TRBD1 (6 bases). This CDR3 comprises 12 residues. V lost 6 bases to trimming and J lost 4 bases, with 8 bases between them. The germline V gene encodes CDR1 KGHDR and CDR2 SFDVKD. This chain's CDR3 is CATSKGGYGYTF. The CDR3 bases are TGTGCCACCAGTAAGGGGGGCTATGGCTACACCTTC.

This clonotype came up many times. CDR3 in amino acids: CASSAPATGLGYTF. CDR3 bases: TGTGCCAGCAGCGCTCCGGCCACAGGGCTGGGCTACACCTTC. The genes are TRBV9 and TRBJ1-2, with a possible D match to TRBD1 (6 bases). This CDR3 is built from 14 residues. The ends were cut back, 3 bases at V and 8 bases at J, with 17 bases in the middle. Germline V gives CDR1 SGDLS, CDR2 YYNGEE. Variable domain in full (rest from reference TRBV9 and TRBJ1-2): DSGVTQTPKHLITATGQRVTLRCSPRSGDLSVYWYQQSLDQGLQFLIQYYNGEERAKGNILERFSAQQFPDLHSELNLSSLELGDSALYFCASSAPATGLGYTFGSGTRLTVV.

The chain links TRBV20-1 to TRBJ2-3; 10 bases line up with TRBD2. The CDR3 has 16 residues. Per germline, CDR1 DFQATT and CDR2 SNEGSKA (reference sequence). V lost 0 bases, J lost 1 base, and 4 bases stayed unmatched. CDR3 DNA sequence: TGCAGTGCTAGAGATCTAGCGGGAGAAGGCACAGATACGCAGTATTTT. It codes for CSARDLAGEGTDTQYF.

The chain is built from TRBV15 and TRBJ1-2; unclear D gene. V was trimmed by 5 bases and J by 6 bases, leaving 16 bases between them. The CDR3 runs to 14 residues. Germline CDR1 is LNHNV and CDR2 is YYDKDF (reference sequence). In nucleotides, the CDR3 is TGTGCCACCAGCGTTGAAGATCTTCAGGATGGCTACACCTTC. Its protein product is CATSVEDLQDGYTF.

The chain recombines TRBV20-1 with TRBJ2-5; D not resolved. This CDR3 region has 14 residues. Trimming pared 3 bases from V and 9 bases from J, leaving 20 bases between. The germline V gene encodes CDR1 DFQATT and CDR2 SNEGSKA (reference sequence). CDR3 DNA sequence: TGCAGTGCTAGGAAGTTACAAAGCAATCAGCCCCAGTACTTC. This gives the protein CSARKLQSNQPQYF.

This clonotype was counted at least ten times. The J gene is TRBJ1-1, the V gene TRBV12-3 or TRBV12-4; D unresolved. This CDR3 spans 12 amino acids. The V and J ends lost 2 bases and 10 bases respectively, with 11 bases between them. In nucleotides, the CDR3 is TGTGCCAGCAGTTTAAGGGAGCCTTTAGCTTTCTTT. This codes for CASSLREPLAFF.

This clonotype appeared many times. The V call is TRBV15, the J call TRBJ2-7; D unclear. This CDR3 is 14 amino acids long. Germline V gene lookup returns CDR1 LNHNV and CDR2 YYDKDF (reference sequence). Trimming shortened V by 9 bases and J by 1 base, and 16 bases separated the two germline ends. CDR3 bases: TGTGCCACTGGTCAGGCTCTCGGTTCCTACGAGCAGTACTTC. Its translation is CATGQALGSYEQYF.

This clonotype appeared many times. The V call is TRBV5-5, the J call TRBJ2-5; 7 nucleotides line up with TRBD1. The V gene's germline CDR1 is SGHKS and CDR2 YYEKEE (reference sequence). This CDR3 has 15 residues. V shed 2 bases and J 1 base; nucleotides not matched to a gene: 5. The CDR3 loop is CASSFIGQVQETQYF. The CDR3 DNA follows: TGTGCCAGCAGCTTTATAGGACAGGTCCAAGAGACCCAGTACTTC.